Below are 31 T cell receptor beta chains sequenced from a single sample in a study of cytomegalovirus exposure and HLA in healthy donors. The repertoire was sequenced with immunoSEQ multiplex PCR; TCRdb's copy has only in-frame clones and lacks some. This table holds 300,000 to 450,000 clones, around 86% found once. Sequenced material: PBMCs. These receptors all stem from a woman under 30 in good health and CMV-seronegative.

V is TRBV27 and J is TRBJ1-1; 8 nucleotides match TRBD1. The ends lost 6 bases at V and 2 bases at J; junction bases unmatched: 5. Germline CDR1 MNHEY, CDR2 SMNVEV (reference sequence). CDR3 length: 14 residues. DNA for the CDR3: TGTGCCAGCAGACCCGGACAGGGTAACACTGAAGCTTTCTTT. Its translation: CASRPGQGNTEAFF.

DNA of the CDR3: TGTGCCAGCAGCTCCTTTACCGGGACAGGGGGTAACATGAACACTGAAGCTTTCTTT. Translated, it gives CASSSFTGTGGNMNTEAFF. V is TRBV9 and J is TRBJ1-1; 11 nucleotides match TRBD1. This CDR3 has 19 residues. Trimming removed 4 bases from V and 0 bases from J; junction bases left unmatched: 14. Germline CDR1 is SGDLS and CDR2 is YYNGEE.

The V gene is TRBV28, the J gene TRBJ1-2; TRBD1 matches 8 bases. Losses at the gene ends were 1 base for V and 1 base for J; bases not matched to a gene: 8. This CDR3 contains 17 residues. Per germline, CDR1 MDHEN and CDR2 SYDVKM. The CDR3 sequence: CASSLSARGRFNYGYTF. The CDR3, as DNA: TGTGCCAGCAGTTTATCGGCCAGGGGGCGGTTTAACTATGGCTACACCTTC.

The gene calls are TRBV2 and TRBJ2-3, with no clear D. Germline V gives CDR1 SNHLY, CDR2 FYNNEI. V lost 10 bases, J lost 2 bases, and 10 bases lay in between. The CDR3 has 12 residues. In nucleotides, the CDR3 is TGTGCCATTGGGCGAAACACAGATACGCAGTATTTT. Protein product: CAIGRNTDTQYF.

Comment on this clone: At one end, the junction sequence differs from germline, possibly due to a read error. The J gene is TRBJ1-4, the V gene TRBV7-3, with 8 bases aligning to TRBD1. CDR3 length equals 16 residues. Looked up from germline, CDR1 is SGHTA and CDR2 is FQGTGA. This chain's CDR3 is CAKTPIRTGLYEKLFF. The DNA for the CDR3 is TGCGCCAAGACCCCAATCCGGACAGGGCTTTATGAAAAACTGTTTTTT.

The chain couples TRBV7-9 to TRBJ1-4; D uncertain. The germline V gene encodes CDR1 SEHNR and CDR2 FQNEAQ (reference sequence). The V and J ends lost 6 bases and 4 bases respectively, with 12 bases between them. This CDR3 comprises 14 residues. CDR3 nucleotide sequence: TGTGCCAGCAGGGGAGGAGCCCTTAATGAAAAACTGTTTTTT. Amino acid sequence: CASRGGALNEKLFF.

The rearrangement joins TRBV2 to TRBJ1-1; a weak D match, TRBD1 (5 bases). The CDR3 contains 13 residues. Germline values: CDR1 SNHLY, CDR2 FYNNEI. The V and J ends lost 3 bases and 7 bases respectively, with 12 bases between them. CDR3 nucleotide sequence: TGTGCCAGCAGTGAGCGGGGGTTGGGTGAAGCTTTCTTT. This gives the protein CASSERGLGEAFF.

This rearrangement joins TRBV5-4 to TRBJ2-7; 9 bases are a match to TRBD1. The J segment lost 2 bases and the V segment lost 3 bases, leaving 6 bases of the junction unmatched. The germline gives CDR1 SGHNT, CDR2 YYREEE (reference sequence). The CDR3 consists of 15 residues. CDR3 loop: CASSSSRDRAYEQYF. CDR3 DNA sequence: TGTGCCAGCAGCTCCTCTCGGGACAGGGCCTACGAGCAGTACTTC.

This clone was recorded only once. The chain carries TRBV9 and TRBJ1-5; TRBD1 agrees at 9 bases. V lost 3 bases, J lost 9 bases, and 7 bases stayed unmatched. The CDR3 contains 14 residues. Germline CDR1 SGDLS, CDR2 YYNGEE. CDR3 nucleotides: TGTGCCAGCAGCGAAGGACAGGGGTTCTCGCCCCAGCATTTT. Amino acids: CASSEGQGFSPQHF.

This rearrangement joins TRBV30 to TRBJ2-7; 10 bases map to TRBD2. This CDR3 has 15 residues. V shed 3 bases and J 2 bases; nucleotides not matched to a gene: 7. Germline values: CDR1 GTSNPN, CDR2 SVGIG (reference sequence). The CDR3, as DNA: TGTGCCTGGAGCCTAGGACTAGCGGCTACCTACGAGCAGTACTTC. It is translated as CAWSLGLAATYEQYF.

This clone was observed once. The chain couples TRBV4-2 to TRBJ2-1, with D perhaps TRBD1 (6 bases). In germline, CDR1 is LGHNA, CDR2 YNFKEQ. This CDR3 has 15 residues. Trimming removed 3 bases from V and 4 bases from J, with 13 bases in between. The CDR3 loop reads CASSQEGGVYNEQFF. CDR3 in DNA: TGTGCCAGCAGCCAGGAAGGGGGAGTATACAATGAGCAGTTCTTC.

The chain carries TRBV4-2 and TRBJ1-2, with TRBD1 as a possible D gene (5 bases). The CDR3 sequence is 13 residues long. The ends were cut back, 3 bases at V and 2 bases at J, with 7 bases in the middle. Germline assignment: CDR1 LGHNA and CDR2 YNFKEQ. The CDR3 is CASSQGGNYGYTF. The CDR3 DNA follows: TGTGCCAGCAGCCAGGGGGGGAACTATGGCTACACCTTC.

The rearrangement joins TRBV5-1 to TRBJ2-7; 8 bases are a match to TRBD1. This CDR3 has 17 residues. V trimming: 0 bases; J trimming: 2 bases; junction bases outside the gene matches: 10. CDR1 and CDR2 (germline): SGHRS, YFSETQ. Here the CDR3 reads CASSLGGGQGKAYEQYF. The CDR3 DNA reads TGCGCCAGCAGCTTGGGGGGAGGACAGGGAAAAGCCTACGAGCAGTACTTC.

This chain connects TRBV10-2 to TRBJ2-5; 11 nucleotides align to TRBD1. The CDR3 length is 18 residues. CDR1 and CDR2 (germline): WSHSY, SAAADI. Trimming took 0 bases from V and 2 from J; bases not matched to a gene: 8. DNA for the CDR3: TGCGCCAGCAGTGAGTCGAAGGGACAGGGGGTAGGGCAAGAGACCCAGTACTTC. As protein: CASSESKGQGVGQETQYF.

The chain couples TRBV29-1 to TRBJ2-1, with 11 bases fitting TRBD2. Trimming took 5 bases from V and 4 from J; bases not matched to a gene: 13. The CDR3 runs 17 residues. The V gene's germline CDR1 is SQVTM and CDR2 ANQGSEA. CDR3 sequence: CSVQGLADQPKYNEQFF. The CDR3 nucleotides read TGCAGCGTTCAGGGACTAGCGGACCAACCGAAATACAATGAGCAGTTCTTC.

A single count supports this clone. The chain joins TRBV30 to TRBJ2-1, with 8 bases that match TRBD2. V lost 2 bases, J lost 10 bases, and 10 bases stayed unmatched. The CDR3 has 14 amino acids. Per germline, CDR1 GTSNPN and CDR2 SVGIG (reference sequence). CDR3 nucleotide sequence: TGTGCCTGGAGTAACGAGCGGGAGTTGGAAGAGCAGTTCTTC. It translates to CAWSNERELEEQFF.

The chain carries TRBV4-2 and TRBJ1-2; 9 positions match TRBD1. Looked up from germline, CDR1 is LGHNA and CDR2 is YNFKEQ. J lost 7 bases, V lost 1 base, and 4 bases had no gene match. The CDR3 has 14 residues. CDR3 in amino acids: CASSQAGQGFGYTF. CDR3 coding DNA: TGTGCCAGCAGCCAAGCGGGACAGGGTTTTGGCTACACCTTC.

This chain uses TRBV5-1 with TRBJ2-3; tentative D call: TRBD1 (6 bases). The V gene's germline CDR1 is SGHRS and CDR2 YFSETQ. The ends were cut back, 3 bases at V and 0 bases at J, with 20 bases in the middle. CDR3 length equals 18 residues. CDR3 protein: CASSSLSATGPSTDTQYF. The CDR3 bases are TGCGCCAGCAGCTCCCTTTCCGCGACAGGCCCTAGCACAGATACGCAGTATTTT.

The rearrangement links TRBV5-6 to TRBJ1-2; D is unclear. The CDR3 is 14 amino acids. Trimming pared 0 bases from V and 6 bases from J, leaving 12 bases between. Germline V CDR1 and CDR2: SGHDT, YYEEEE. CDR3 protein: CASSLGVRSNGYTF. The CDR3 DNA sequence: TGTGCCAGCAGCTTGGGGGTCAGGTCGAATGGCTACACCTTC. The complete variable domain, with remaining parts taken from reference TRBV5-6 and TRBJ1-2, reads DAGVTQSPTHLIKTRGQQVTLRCSPKSGHDTVSWYQQALGQGPQFIFQYYEEEERQRGNFPDRFSGHQFPNYSSELNVNALLLGDSALYLCASSLGVRSNGYTFGSGTRLTVV.

This chain joins TRBV27 and TRBJ2-1, with 12 positions matching TRBD2. Germline V lookup: CDR1 MNHEY, CDR2 SMNVEV (reference sequence). V was pared by 7 bases and J by 11 bases, with 6 bases of the junction left unmatched. The length of the CDR3 is 13 residues. DNA of the CDR3: TGTGCCAGCAAGGCTAGCGGGAGGGAAAAGCAGTTCTTC. Amino acids: CASKASGREKQFF.

This clone was seen a handful of times. The rearrangement joins TRBV5-1 to TRBJ2-5; weak D call: TRBD2 (6 bases). Germline assignment: CDR1 SGHRS and CDR2 YFSETQ. CDR3 length: 16 amino acids. Trimming took off 0 bases at V and 5 bases at J, with 17 bases between the two ends. CDR3 sequence reads: CASSLVEDGGTETQYF. The CDR3 DNA follows: TGCGCCAGCAGCTTGGTTGAGGACGGCGGGACGGAGACCCAGTACTTC. Using reference TRBV5-1 and TRBJ2-5 for the parts outside the CDR3, the full variable domain is KAGVTQTPRYLIKTRGQQVTLSCSPISGHRSVSWYQQTPGQGLQFLFEYFSETQRNKGNFPGRFSGRQFSNSRSEMNVSTLELGDSALYLCASSLVEDGGTETQYFGPGTRLLVL.

The rearrangement joins TRBV5-4 to TRBJ1-2; tentative D call: TRBD1 (6 bases). The germline V gene encodes CDR1 SGHNT and CDR2 YYREEE (reference sequence). V was cut by 6 bases and J by 6 bases, with 18 bases left in between. This CDR3 is built from 14 residues. The CDR3 DNA reads TGTGCCAGCACCAGGGGCAGTCTACGGGATGGCTACACCTTC. It encodes CASTRGSLRDGYTF.

This clone has a handful of counts. The V and J genes are TRBV18 and TRBJ1-1; D is possibly TRBD1 (5 bases). The CDR3 runs to 11 residues. Deletions cut 5 bases from V and 5 bases from J, with 6 bases between. Germline V gives CDR1 KGHSH, CDR2 LQKENI. CDR3 sequence: CASSAGTEAFF. The CDR3 coding sequence is TGTGCCAGCTCAGCAGGGACTGAAGCTTTCTTT.

V is TRBV6-6 and J is TRBJ2-2; 8 positions agree with TRBD2. Germline V gene data show CDR1 as MNHNY and CDR2 as SVGAGI (reference sequence). The CDR3 is made up of 15 amino acids. After removal of 0 bases from V and 4 bases from J, the junction contained 1 base not matched to a gene. CDR3 in DNA: TGTGCCAGCAGTTACTCCCGGGGGGGCACCGGGGAGCTGTTTTTT. Its protein is CASSYSRGGTGELFF.

V and J are TRBV6-5 and TRBJ2-1; 7 nucleotides align to TRBD1. The CDR3 extends over 14 amino acids. Germline V gene sequence: CDR1 MNHEY, CDR2 SVGAGI. V gave up 6 bases and J gave up 0 bases; unmatched junction bases: 2. The DNA of the CDR3 is TGTGCCAGCAGGGGACAGTTCTCCTACAATGAGCAGTTCTTC. Translated: CASRGQFSYNEQFF.

This chain links TRBV6-1 with TRBJ2-2; no clear D gene. V shed 4 bases and J shed 6 bases, with 12 bases lying between them. This CDR3 is built from 14 residues. CDR1 and CDR2 from the germline V gene are MNHNS and SASEGT. In DNA, the CDR3 is TGTGCCAGCAGTGGTCCCCGAGGCGCCGGGGAGCTGTTTTTT. Translated, it gives CASSGPRGAGELFF.

The chain employs TRBV28 and TRBJ2-1, with 9 nucleotides matching TRBD2. CDR3 length: 17 amino acids. Looked up from germline, CDR1 is MDHEN and CDR2 is SYDVKM. The J segment lost 7 bases and the V segment lost 6 bases, leaving 16 bases of the junction unmatched. This chain's CDR3 is CASRTRGFAGGLNEQFF. The CDR3 DNA reads as TGTGCCAGCAGAACCCGAGGGTTTGCGGGAGGGTTAAATGAGCAGTTCTTC.

The chain joins TRBV27 to TRBJ2-2, with D perhaps matching TRBD1 (5 bases). Germline CDR1 MNHEY, CDR2 SMNVEV (reference sequence). The V gene lost 6 bases and the J gene lost 2 bases, with 16 bases spanning the gap. The length of the CDR3 is 16 residues. CDR3 sequence reads: CASSLRRQSNTGELFF. Written as DNA, the CDR3 is TGTGCCAGCAGCCTCAGGCGACAGTCCAACACCGGGGAGCTGTTTTTT.

CDR3 in DNA: TGTGCCAGCAGTCAAACAGGGGGCGCCGGTCAGCCCCAGCATTTT. Translating gives CASSQTGGAGQPQHF. The chain has TRBV2 and TRBJ1-5, with 9 nucleotides matching TRBD1. Trimming at V came to 5 bases and at J to 6 bases, leaving 8 bases not matched to a gene. Germline V CDR1 and CDR2: SNHLY, FYNNEI. CDR3 length equals 15 residues.

V usage is TRBV6-1 and J usage is TRBJ2-7, with D maybe TRBD1 (5 bases). CDR1 is MNHNS and CDR2 is SASEGT in the germline V gene. The CDR3 extends over 15 amino acids. V lost 0 bases and J 6 bases, leaving 15 bases between the germline ends. Written as DNA, the CDR3 is TGTGCCAGCAGTGAAGCCATAGGACACCTAGTCGAGCAGTACTTC. Residues: CASSEAIGHLVEQYF.

This clone is a singleton in its sample. CDR3 nucleotide sequence: TGTGCCAGCAAACCTCTAGCGGGGACAAACAATGAGCAGTTCTTC. Encoded protein: CASKPLAGTNNEQFF. This chain links TRBV6-5 with TRBJ2-1, with 9 positions matching TRBD2. The ends lost 7 bases at V and 5 bases at J; junction bases unmatched: 9. The CDR3 is made up of 15 amino acids. Germline CDR1 MNHEY, CDR2 SVGAGI.